What follows describes a single T cell receptor (beta chain). The V end lost 3 bases, the J end lost 2 bases, and 17 bases lay between the germline ends. Per germline, CDR1 SGDLS and CDR2 YYNGEE. CDR3 length: 16 amino acids. This sample was taken from a study of blood T cell repertoires in COVID-19. Per the original methods: For nucleated cells, counts were estimated from reference gene primer amplification. Data came from immunoSEQ multiplex PCR; TCRdb stores just in-frame clones and leaves some out. V and J calls and clone size follow that table, whereas D and trimming were derived from the DNA. The sample consists of 180,000 or so clones, 83% of them appearing once. Grouping used clinical history reported by participants in a survey and questionnaire.

The sequenced material came from PBMCs or T cells enriched from blood (not recorded which). The chain couples TRBV9 to TRBJ1-1; D is uncertain. The origin of this receptor is a woman in her forties or fifties in a cohort exposed to, infected with or recovered from COVID-19 (not recorded which). The CDR3 coding sequence is TGTGCCAGCAGCGCCGGAGTTGGTCAGACTAACACTGAAGCTTTCTTT. This codes for CASSAGVGQTNTEAFF.